The entry that follows covers one T cell receptor beta chain sequence. This clonotype was observed at least ten times. It has no known antigen specificity. The input lacks base qualities; no much larger clone sits a single base away. The sample is drawn from a study of identical twins (dated by TCRdb to between 2015 and 2016). In the study overall: To test whether fetal clonotypes persist, this study deep-sequenced TCR alpha and beta repertoires from monozygotic twins, from unrelated adults of various ages, and from cord blood. Replicate twin experiments were performed at different times using different library preparation protocols to rule out contamination.

Libraries were made using 5' RACE. The data were produced on an Illumina HiSeq 2000. A universal primer binding site was introduced by template switching, and a unique molecular identifier was present in the final cDNA, enabling accurate counting of TCR cDNA molecules. Specific primers in the conserved constant-segment region were used to synthesize first-strand cDNA for TCR alpha and beta chains. Each cDNA library was double barcoded, with a SMART-Mk sample barcode plus Illumina barcodes, to control for contamination. TruSeq adapter sequences along with Illumina sample barcodes were introduced in two successive PCR steps. Sequencing of the TCR alpha and beta cDNA libraries was done on the Illumina HiSeq platform using custom primers. The study's own analysis went as follows. Raw reads were processed with MiGEC to extract unique molecular identifiers, and MiXCR was used to determine CDR3 positions. Recombination models were inferred per individual with the repgenHMM and IGoR tools using an EM algorithm. The tcR package in R was used for shared clonotype analysis, with sharing normalized by the product of cloneset sizes. To study raw recombination without the effects of thymic and clonal selection, out-of-frame nonproductive sequences were analyzed. The public reads were reprocessed in TCRdb via fastp at Q25 and MiXCR, keeping in-frame beta chains. A single entry per CDR3 protein holds the most common genes and DNA from its merged rows. The authors' filters were not applied to this entry. This sample lists 690,000 or so distinct CDR3 sequences; 8.6% were detected once. Around 0.98% of the sample comes from the top ten.

Every donor in the study was a healthy Caucasian. The twin cohort comprised three pairs of female monozygotic twins, all aged roughly 18 to 29 years. Peripheral blood mononuclear cells were used as the source from which RNA for TCR libraries was isolated. General findings and caveats noted by the study authors: A weaker excess of twin sharing was found in beta out-of-frame sequences because the signal-to-noise ratio was lowered by fewer shared sequences. Zero-insertion analyses could be partly confounded by invariant T cells such as MAIT and iNKT, though diverse VJ usage argued against such confounding for most clonotypes. In monozygotic twins, recombination models systematically underestimated out-of-frame TCR alpha sharing, but the models matched the sharing seen between unrelated individuals. Conclusions relied on cross-sectional statistical analysis, since the same donors could not be followed over many years. Fewer insertions were carried by abundant cord blood beta clonotypes; a weaker similar trend was observed in young adult naive repertoires, while no such trend was observed in memory repertoires. Compared with coincidental sharing between unrelated individuals, out-of-frame TCR alpha sequences shared between twins had an excess of sequences with low generation probability.

Separately, the same data were catalogued under a study of yellow fever vaccine responses in identical twins. Looking at the second paper: The T cell response to vaccination in identical twins was reported by the authors to appear partly convergent and partly personalized. In identical twins, the study followed T cell clones that responded to the vaccine with precision.

This receptor was identified in a woman aged 18-30 years in good health. Input material: PBMCs.

The CDR3 region reads CASSFSGTNTGELFF. The DNA sequence is TGTGCCAGCAGTTTCTCCGGGACAAACACCGGGGAGCTGTTTTTT. The V gene is TRBV12-3 or TRBV12-4 and the J gene is TRBJ2-2, and possibly TRBD1, on 6 matching bases. The CDR3 spans 15 residues, from the cysteine through the phenylalanine. The only DNA kept is the CDR3, 45 bases in frame from the first base. V and J are truncated by 3 bases and 2 bases respectively, leaving an intervening sequence of 10 bases.